This T cell receptor (beta chain) was observed in a study of OX40 agonist ivuxolimab in advanced cancers. There are 14 residues in the CDR3. The V gene lost 3 bases and the J gene lost 5 bases, with 14 bases spanning the gap. Germline V gene lookup returns CDR1 MNHEY and CDR2 SMNVEV (reference sequence). Clones were read by immunoSEQ multiplex PCR, and TCRdb kept only the in-frame ones, dropping some. The sample shows roughly 48,000 clones, roughly nine tenths of them seen only once. The chain carries TRBV27 and TRBJ2-7, with D perhaps assigned TRBD1 or TRBD2 (5 bases each). This TCR was sampled from an adult with an advanced solid tumor such as melanoma, head and neck, liver or kidney cancer. Sample: CD4+ or CD8+ T cells sorted from blood, taken in a trial of the OX40 agonist ivuxolimab. The CDR3 coding sequence is TGTGCCAGCAGTTTGCTTGGGACCTATAACGAGCAGTACTTC. This codes for CASSLLGTYNEQYF.